Listed below are T cell receptor beta chains from one sample, sequenced in a study of T cells after yellow fever vaccination. TCRdb re-called the 5' RACE reads through MiXCR, storing one row per CDR3 protein. Of approximately 180,000 distinct CDR3 sequences in the sample, approximately 6.2% are singletons; the top ten hold just under 3%. The sample in question was CD4+ T cells sorted from PBMCs, obtained on the day of the first yellow fever vaccination. The receptor set was obtained from a man between 18 and 29 years old who received the YFV17D yellow fever vaccine. Both conserved end residues are part of each CDR3. Fields, in order: D gene, J gene, clone size, V gene, CDR3 protein, CDR3 DNA. The D gene is left open where the match is weak. The size field is filled for only some rows; it gives once, few, many or a size class.

d_call: NA; j_call: TRBJ1-2; clone_size: many; v_call: TRBV5-4; cdr3_aa: CASSIGRHYGYTF; cdr3_nt: TGTGCCAGCAGCATCGGACGGCACTATGGCTACACCTTC
d_call: NA; j_call: TRBJ2-3; clone_size: many; v_call: TRBV7-3; cdr3_aa: CASSLGIGDTQYF; cdr3_nt: TGTGCCAGCAGCTTGGGTATAGGAGATACGCAGTATTTT
d_call: NA; j_call: TRBJ2-5; clone_size: NA; v_call: TRBV10-3; cdr3_aa: CAITQELQETQYF; cdr3_nt: TGTGCCATCACGCAGGAGCTCCAAGAGACCCAGTACTTC
d_call: NA; j_call: TRBJ1-1; clone_size: many; v_call: TRBV27; cdr3_aa: CASSLARGTEAFF; cdr3_nt: TGTGCCAGCAGCCTGGCGAGGGGTACTGAAGCTTTCTTT
d_call: NA; j_call: TRBJ2-5; clone_size: many; v_call: TRBV12-3/TRBV12-4; cdr3_aa: CASSSRPEGETQYF; cdr3_nt: TGTGCCAGCAGCTCAAGACCAGAAGGAGAGACCCAGTACTTC
d_call: TRBD1; j_call: TRBJ1-2; clone_size: few; v_call: TRBV7-2; cdr3_aa: CASSPRTGGAYGYTF; cdr3_nt: TGTGCCAGCAGCCCGAGGACAGGGGGCGCCTATGGCTACACCTTC
d_call: NA; j_call: TRBJ2-3; clone_size: many; v_call: TRBV20-1; cdr3_aa: CSAHPQFGASTDTQYF; cdr3_nt: TGCAGTGCTCATCCCCAATTCGGGGCTAGCACAGATACGCAGTATTTT
d_call: NA; j_call: TRBJ1-6; clone_size: many; v_call: TRBV5-6; cdr3_aa: CASSGGQTNSPLHF; cdr3_nt: TGTGCCAGCAGCGGTGGACAGACAAATTCACCCCTCCACTTT
d_call: NA; j_call: TRBJ2-3; clone_size: few; v_call: TRBV7-3; cdr3_aa: CASSLSRVQTDTQYF; cdr3_nt: TGTGCCAGCAGCTTAAGCAGGGTCCAGACAGATACGCAGTATTTT
d_call: NA; j_call: TRBJ2-7; clone_size: few; v_call: TRBV23-1; cdr3_aa: CASSQSRTLKRHEQYF; cdr3_nt: TGCGCCAGCAGTCAATCGAGGACCCTAAAGCGACACGAGCAGTACTTC
d_call: TRBD2; j_call: TRBJ2-3; clone_size: many; v_call: TRBV3-1; cdr3_aa: CASSQDKRGGVGTDTQYF; cdr3_nt: TGTGCCAGCAGCCAAGACAAGCGGGGGGGCGTGGGGACAGATACGCAGTATTTT
d_call: NA; j_call: TRBJ2-2; clone_size: many; v_call: TRBV5-4; cdr3_aa: CASSLGGGPMSTGELFF; cdr3_nt: TGTGCCAGCAGCTTGGGGGGGGGCCCCATGAGCACCGGGGAGCTGTTTTTT
d_call: NA; j_call: TRBJ2-5; clone_size: many; v_call: TRBV7-2; cdr3_aa: CASSKGQETQYF; cdr3_nt: TGTGCCAGCAGCAAGGGGCAGGAGACCCAGTACTTC
d_call: NA; j_call: TRBJ2-2; clone_size: few; v_call: TRBV12-3/TRBV12-4; cdr3_aa: CASSHRLPGELFF; cdr3_nt: TGTGCCAGCAGTCACCGATTACCCGGGGAGCTGTTTTTT
d_call: TRBD2; j_call: TRBJ2-7; clone_size: few; v_call: TRBV12-3/TRBV12-4; cdr3_aa: CASSLRTSGLTYEQYF; cdr3_nt: TGTGCCAGCAGTTTACGGACTAGCGGGCTAACCTACGAGCAGTACTTC
d_call: TRBD1; j_call: TRBJ1-1; clone_size: many; v_call: TRBV7-9; cdr3_aa: CASSAQGDTEAFF; cdr3_nt: TGTGCCAGCAGCGCACAGGGGGACACTGAAGCTTTCTTT
d_call: TRBD1; j_call: TRBJ1-5; clone_size: few; v_call: TRBV12-3/TRBV12-4; cdr3_aa: CASSPPDRSNQPQHF; cdr3_nt: TGTGCCAGCAGCCCCCCGGACAGGAGCAATCAGCCCCAGCATTTT
d_call: TRBD1; j_call: TRBJ2-1; clone_size: once; v_call: TRBV12-3/TRBV12-4; cdr3_aa: CAFSLALGDSLENEQFF; cdr3_nt: TGTGCCTTCAGTTTAGCTCTAGGGGACAGCCTAGAAAATGAGCAGTTCTTC
d_call: TRBD1; j_call: TRBJ2-3; clone_size: NA; v_call: TRBV9; cdr3_aa: CASSVETGRLDTQYF; cdr3_nt: TGTGCCAGCAGCGTCGAGACAGGGCGTTTGGATACGCAGTATTTT
d_call: NA; j_call: TRBJ1-2; clone_size: few; v_call: TRBV6-5; cdr3_aa: CASSYDTGTGYTF; cdr3_nt: TGTGCCAGCAGTTACGACACAGGGACCGGCTACACCTTC
d_call: NA; j_call: TRBJ2-1; clone_size: NA; v_call: TRBV5-1; cdr3_aa: CASSSISGTDNEQFF; cdr3_nt: TGCGCCAGCAGCTCCATATCCGGGACTGACAATGAGCAGTTCTTC
d_call: TRBD1; j_call: TRBJ2-3; clone_size: many; v_call: TRBV4-1; cdr3_aa: CASSPPGQGKDTQYF; cdr3_nt: TGCGCCAGCAGCCCCCCCGGACAGGGGAAAGATACGCAGTATTTT
d_call: NA; j_call: TRBJ1-6; clone_size: many; v_call: TRBV5-4; cdr3_aa: CASSLFGARNNSPLHF; cdr3_nt: TGTGCCAGCAGCTTATTTGGGGCCCGGAATAATTCACCCCTCCACTTT
d_call: NA; j_call: TRBJ2-1; clone_size: few; v_call: TRBV5-1; cdr3_aa: CASSWGSSYNEQFF; cdr3_nt: TGCGCCAGCAGCTGGGGGTCTTCCTACAATGAGCAGTTCTTC
d_call: TRBD2; j_call: TRBJ2-1; clone_size: many; v_call: TRBV7-2; cdr3_aa: CASSLVAGGYGEQFF; cdr3_nt: TGTGCCAGCAGCTTAGTAGCGGGGGGGTATGGTGAGCAGTTCTTC
d_call: NA; j_call: TRBJ1-1; clone_size: NA; v_call: TRBV20-1; cdr3_aa: CSASRGGASEAFF; cdr3_nt: TGCAGTGCTAGTAGGGGAGGGGCTTCTGAAGCTTTCTTT
d_call: TRBD1; j_call: TRBJ1-2; clone_size: NA; v_call: TRBV7-9; cdr3_aa: CASRGQGVVGYTF; cdr3_nt: TGTGCCAGCAGAGGACAGGGAGTCGTTGGCTACACCTTC
d_call: NA; j_call: TRBJ1-4; clone_size: few; v_call: TRBV18; cdr3_aa: CASSPRPDNEKLFF; cdr3_nt: TGTGCCAGCTCACCAAGGCCCGATAATGAAAAACTGTTTTTT
d_call: NA; j_call: TRBJ1-2; clone_size: few; v_call: TRBV10-3; cdr3_aa: CAISELVYGYTF; cdr3_nt: TGTGCCATCAGTGAGTTAGTCTATGGCTACACCTTC
d_call: NA; j_call: TRBJ2-5; clone_size: many; v_call: TRBV5-1; cdr3_aa: CASSLRLRGAYQETQYF; cdr3_nt: TGCGCCAGCAGCTTGAGGCTAAGGGGGGCGTACCAAGAGACCCAGTACTTC
d_call: NA; j_call: TRBJ1-2; clone_size: many; v_call: TRBV27; cdr3_aa: CASPVRVGYTF; cdr3_nt: TGTGCCAGCCCTGTAAGGGTAGGCTACACCTTC